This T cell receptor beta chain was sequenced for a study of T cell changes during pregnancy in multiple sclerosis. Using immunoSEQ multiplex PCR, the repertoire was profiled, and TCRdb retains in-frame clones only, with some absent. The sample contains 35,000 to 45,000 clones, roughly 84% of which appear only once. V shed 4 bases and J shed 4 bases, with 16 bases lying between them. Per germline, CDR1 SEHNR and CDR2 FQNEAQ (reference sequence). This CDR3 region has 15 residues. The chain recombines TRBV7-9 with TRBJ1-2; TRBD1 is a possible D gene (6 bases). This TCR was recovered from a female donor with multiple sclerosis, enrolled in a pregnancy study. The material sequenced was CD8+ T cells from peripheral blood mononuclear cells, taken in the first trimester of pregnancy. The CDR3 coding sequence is TGTGCCAGCAGCTCTAAGATTGACAGGTTCTATGGCTACACCTTC. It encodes CASSSKIDRFYGYTF.